The T cell receptor (beta chain) under discussion was sequenced for a study of T-cell reconstitution after alpha-beta-depleted transplantation in children. A TCRbeta library incorporating unique molecular identifiers was prepared. TCRdb reprocessed the PCR reads with MiXCR, giving one entry per CDR3 protein. The sample holds about 640,000 distinct CDR3 sequences, over 15% seen once. Germline V CDR1 and CDR2: SGHKS, YYEKEE (reference sequence). This CDR3 contains 13 residues. V lost 1 base and J lost 6, with 10 bases in between. Sequences were derived from PBMCs from the stem cell graft donor, sampled from the stem cell graft. The chain combines TRBV5-5 with TRBJ1-1; no clear D. The source of this sequence is a human donor who donated a stem cell graft to a child with acute myeloid leukemia. This CDR3 is CASSLFPGSEAFF. CDR3 nucleotides: TGTGCCAGCAGCTTGTTTCCGGGTTCTGAAGCTTTCTTT.